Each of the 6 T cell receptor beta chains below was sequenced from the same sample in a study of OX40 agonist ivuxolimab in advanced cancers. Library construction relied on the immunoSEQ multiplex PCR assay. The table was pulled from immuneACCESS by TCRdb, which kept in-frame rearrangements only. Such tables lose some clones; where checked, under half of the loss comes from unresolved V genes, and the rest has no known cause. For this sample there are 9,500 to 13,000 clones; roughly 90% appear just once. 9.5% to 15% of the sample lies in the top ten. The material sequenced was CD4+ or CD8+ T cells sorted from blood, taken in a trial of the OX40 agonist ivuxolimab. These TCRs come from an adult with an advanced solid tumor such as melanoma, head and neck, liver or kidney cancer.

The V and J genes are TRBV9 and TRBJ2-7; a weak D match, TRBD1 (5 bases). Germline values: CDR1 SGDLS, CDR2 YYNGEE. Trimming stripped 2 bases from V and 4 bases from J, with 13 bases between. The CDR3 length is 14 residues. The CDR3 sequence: CASSVGPQGYEQYF. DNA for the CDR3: TGTGCCAGCAGCGTGGGCCCCCAGGGTTACGAGCAGTACTTC.

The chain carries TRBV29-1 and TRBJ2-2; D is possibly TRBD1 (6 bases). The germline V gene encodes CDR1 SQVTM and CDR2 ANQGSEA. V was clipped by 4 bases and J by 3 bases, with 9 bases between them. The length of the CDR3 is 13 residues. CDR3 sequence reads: CSVGDTDTGELFF. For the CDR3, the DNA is TGCAGCGTTGGGGACACGGACACCGGGGAGCTGTTTTTT.

CDR3 in amino acids: CASSLTGELFF. For the CDR3, the DNA is TGTGCCAGCAGTTTGACCGGGGAGCTGTTTTTT. V usage is TRBV27 and J usage is TRBJ2-2; no definite D call. V was cut by 3 bases and J by 5 bases, with 1 base left in between. CDR1 and CDR2 (germline): MNHEY, SMNVEV (reference sequence). This CDR3 comprises 11 residues.

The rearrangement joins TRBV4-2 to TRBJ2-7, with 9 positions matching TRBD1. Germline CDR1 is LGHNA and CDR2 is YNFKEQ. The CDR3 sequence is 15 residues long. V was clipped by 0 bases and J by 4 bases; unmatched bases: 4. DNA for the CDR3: TGTGCCAGCAGCCAAGAAACAGGGGGCTTTTACGAGCAGTACTTC. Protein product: CASSQETGGFYEQYF.

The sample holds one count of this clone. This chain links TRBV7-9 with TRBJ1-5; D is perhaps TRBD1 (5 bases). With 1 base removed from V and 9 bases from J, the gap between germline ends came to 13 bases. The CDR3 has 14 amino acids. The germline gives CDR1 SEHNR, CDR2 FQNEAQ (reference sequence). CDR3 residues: CASSLGAGRAPQHF. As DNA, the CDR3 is TGTGCCAGCAGCTTAGGTGCGGGACGAGCGCCCCAGCATTTT.

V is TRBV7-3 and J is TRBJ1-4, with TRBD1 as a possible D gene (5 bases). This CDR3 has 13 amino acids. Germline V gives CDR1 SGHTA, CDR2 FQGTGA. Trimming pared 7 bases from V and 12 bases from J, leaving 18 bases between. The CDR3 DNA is TGTGCCAGCACCGGGGACGGACTGTGGCAACTGTTTTTT. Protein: CASTGDGLWQLFF.